Each of the 7 T cell receptor beta chains below was sequenced from the same sample in a study of blood T cell repertoires in COVID-19. Produced via immunoSEQ multiplex PCR; TCRdb's table is partial and in-frame only. The top ten clones hold 3.9% of a sample with about 160,000 clones, around 90% of them seen once. Sequenced: peripheral blood. The source is a woman in her fifties or sixties who had recovered from COVID-19.

V and J are TRBV27 and TRBJ1-2; 9 positions match TRBD1. Looked up from germline, CDR1 is MNHEY and CDR2 is SMNVEV (reference sequence). Unmatched junction bases numbered 12, after V lost 5 bases and J lost 5 bases. This CDR3 contains 16 residues. CDR3 coding DNA: TGTGCCAGCAGTCCCGGGACAGGGAGGGATCGTTATGGCTACACCTTC. Translated: CASSPGTGRDRYGYTF.

On this clone: The same CDR3 also results from other DNA sequences found in this sample. The V gene is TRBV20-1, the J gene TRBJ2-5; the D is unclear. Per the germline V gene, CDR1 is DFQATT and CDR2 is SNEGSKA (reference sequence). The V gene lost 4 bases and the J gene lost 5 bases, with 5 bases spanning the gap. The CDR3 spans 10 residues. The CDR3 nucleotides are TGCAGTGCTACTGGCGAGACCCAGTACTTC. Protein sequence: CSATGETQYF.

This clone has more than one count but fewer than ten. The chain has TRBV7-2 and TRBJ1-2; D unclear. Deletions cut 5 bases from V and 2 bases from J, with 6 bases between. Germline V gene sequence: CDR1 SGHTA, CDR2 FQGNSA. CDR3 size: 12 residues. This CDR3 is CASSARNYGYTF. As DNA, the CDR3 is TGTGCCAGCAGCGCCCGGAACTATGGCTACACCTTC.

This clone was seen ten or more times. The chain uses TRBV6-5 and TRBJ1-1; TRBD1 aligns across 7 bases. This CDR3 spans 13 amino acids. CDR1 and CDR2 from the germline V gene are MNHEY and SVGAGI. The V gene end was trimmed by 6 bases and the J gene end by 4 bases; junction bases not matched to a gene: 5. The CDR3 is CASRPDRATEAFF. The CDR3 DNA reads TGTGCCAGCAGACCCGACAGGGCCACTGAAGCTTTCTTT.

The V gene is TRBV5-1, the J gene TRBJ2-7; D gene unclear. Per germline, CDR1 SGHRS and CDR2 YFSETQ. V was cut by 0 bases and J by 0 bases, with 10 bases left in between. The CDR3 length is 15 residues. The CDR3 DNA is TGCGCCAGCAGCTTGGGGAGCGCAAACTCCTACGAGCAGTACTTC. This codes for CASSLGSANSYEQYF.

This clone was found once. This chain connects TRBV19 to TRBJ1-2, with 7 bases lining up with TRBD1. CDR1 is LNHDA, CDR2 SQIVND, per germline (reference sequence). The ends lost 9 bases at V and 4 bases at J; junction bases unmatched: 14. The CDR3 runs to 15 residues. CDR3 in amino acids: CASPPGTETCYGYTF. CDR3 DNA: TGTGCCAGCCCCCCCGGGACAGAGACTTGCTATGGCTACACCTTC. The complete variable domain, with remaining parts taken from reference TRBV19 and TRBJ1-2, reads DGGITQSPKYLFRKEGQNVTLSCEQNLNHDAMYWYRQDPGQGLRLIYYSQIVNDFQKGDIAEGYSVSREKKESFPLTVTSAQKNPTAFYLCASPPGTETCYGYTFGSGTRLTVV.

CDR3 protein: CASSFRQGANEQYF. Written as DNA, the CDR3 is TGTGCCAGCTCATTTCGACAGGGGGCGAACGAGCAGTACTTC. This sequence joins TRBV18 and TRBJ2-7; 10 nucleotides match TRBD1. The CDR3 spans 14 residues. From germline, CDR1 is KGHSH and CDR2 LQKENI. V was clipped by 5 bases and J by 5 bases; unmatched bases: 6.